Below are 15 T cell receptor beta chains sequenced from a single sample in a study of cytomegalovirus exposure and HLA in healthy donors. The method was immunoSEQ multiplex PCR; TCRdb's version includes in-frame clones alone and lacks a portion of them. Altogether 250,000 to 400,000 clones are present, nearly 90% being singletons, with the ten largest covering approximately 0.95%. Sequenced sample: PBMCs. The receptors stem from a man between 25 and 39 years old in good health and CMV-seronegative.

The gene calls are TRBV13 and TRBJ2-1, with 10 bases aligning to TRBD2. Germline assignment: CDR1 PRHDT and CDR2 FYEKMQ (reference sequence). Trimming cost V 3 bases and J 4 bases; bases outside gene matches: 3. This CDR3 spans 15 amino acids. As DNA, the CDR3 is TGTGCCAGCAGCTTTAGCGGGGGGAGTTACAATGAGCAGTTCTTC. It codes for CASSFSGGSYNEQFF.

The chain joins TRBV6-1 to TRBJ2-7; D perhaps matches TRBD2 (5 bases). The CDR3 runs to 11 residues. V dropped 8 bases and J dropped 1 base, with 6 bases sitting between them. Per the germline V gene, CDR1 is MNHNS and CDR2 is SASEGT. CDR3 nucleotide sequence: TGTGCCAGCTGGAGGTCCTACGAGCAGTACTTC. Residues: CASWRSYEQYF.

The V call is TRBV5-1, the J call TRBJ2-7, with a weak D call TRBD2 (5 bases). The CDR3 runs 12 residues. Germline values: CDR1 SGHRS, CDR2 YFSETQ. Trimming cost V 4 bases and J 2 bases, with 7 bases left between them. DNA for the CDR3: TGCGCCAGCAGCGGGGAGACCTACGAGCAGTACTTC. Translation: CASSGETYEQYF. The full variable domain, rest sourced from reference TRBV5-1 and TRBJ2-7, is KAGVTQTPRYLIKTRGQQVTLSCSPISGHRSVSWYQQTPGQGLQFLFEYFSETQRNKGNFPGRFSGRQFSNSRSEMNVSTLELGDSALYLCASSGETYEQYFGPGTRLTVT.

CDR3 coding DNA: TGTGCCAGCAGGGAGACTAGCGGGGGCCTCACAGATACGCAGTATTTT. Amino acid sequence: CASRETSGGLTDTQYF. The chain is built from TRBV5-5 and TRBJ2-3; 12 bases are a match to TRBD2. V gave up 5 bases and J gave up 2 bases; unmatched junction bases: 6. Germline V CDR1 and CDR2: SGHKS, YYEKEE (reference sequence). CDR3 length equals 16 residues.

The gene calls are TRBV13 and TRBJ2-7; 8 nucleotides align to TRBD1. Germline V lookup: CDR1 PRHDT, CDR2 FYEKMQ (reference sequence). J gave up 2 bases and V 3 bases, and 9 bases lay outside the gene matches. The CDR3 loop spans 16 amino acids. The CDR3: CASSLTGDSRAYEQYF. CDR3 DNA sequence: TGTGCCAGCAGCTTGACAGGGGATTCGCGGGCCTACGAGCAGTACTTC. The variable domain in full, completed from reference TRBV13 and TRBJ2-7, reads AAGVIQSPRHLIKEKRETATLKCYPIPRHDTVYWYQQGPGQDPQFLISFYEKMQSDKGSIPDRFSAQQFSDYHSELNMSSLELGDSALYFCASSLTGDSRAYEQYFGPGTRLTVT.

The CDR3 DNA follows: TGTGCCAGCAGTCTCAGGGGGGACTATGGCTACACCTTC. Its protein product is CASSLRGDYGYTF. The chain joins TRBV27 to TRBJ1-2; 7 nucleotides agree with TRBD1. The trim removed 5 bases at V and 3 bases at J, leaving 3 bases unmatched. The CDR3 sequence is 13 residues long. Per the germline V gene, CDR1 is MNHEY and CDR2 is SMNVEV (reference sequence).

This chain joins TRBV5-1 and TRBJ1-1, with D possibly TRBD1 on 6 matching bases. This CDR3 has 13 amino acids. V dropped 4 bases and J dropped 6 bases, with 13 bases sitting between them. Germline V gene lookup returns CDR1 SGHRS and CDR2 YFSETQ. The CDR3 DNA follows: TGCGCCAGCAGCCCCAGGGGATACGCTGAAGCTTTCTTT. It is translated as CASSPRGYAEAFF.

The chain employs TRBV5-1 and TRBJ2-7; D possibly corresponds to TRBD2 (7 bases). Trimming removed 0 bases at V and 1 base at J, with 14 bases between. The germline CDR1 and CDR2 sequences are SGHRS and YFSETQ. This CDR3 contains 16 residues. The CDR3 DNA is TGCGCCAGCAGCTTGGCCAAGGAGGGGGGGTCCTACGAGCAGTACTTC. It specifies CASSLAKEGGSYEQYF. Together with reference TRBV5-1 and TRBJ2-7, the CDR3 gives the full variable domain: KAGVTQTPRYLIKTRGQQVTLSCSPISGHRSVSWYQQTPGQGLQFLFEYFSETQRNKGNFPGRFSGRQFSNSRSEMNVSTLELGDSALYLCASSLAKEGGSYEQYFGPGTRLTVT.

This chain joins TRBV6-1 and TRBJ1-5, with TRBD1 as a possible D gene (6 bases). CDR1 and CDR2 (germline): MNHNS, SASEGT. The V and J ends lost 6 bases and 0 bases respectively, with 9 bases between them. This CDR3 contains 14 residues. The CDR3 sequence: CASRGHLSNQPQHF. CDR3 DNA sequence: TGTGCCAGCAGGGGACACCTTAGCAATCAGCCCCAGCATTTT.

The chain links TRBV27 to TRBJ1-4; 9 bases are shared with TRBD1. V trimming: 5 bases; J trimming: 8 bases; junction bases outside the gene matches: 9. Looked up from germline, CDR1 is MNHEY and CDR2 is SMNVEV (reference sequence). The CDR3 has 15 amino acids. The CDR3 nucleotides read TGTGCCAGCAGTGGATTTGGGACAGGGTACGAAAAACTGTTTTTT. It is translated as CASSGFGTGYEKLFF.

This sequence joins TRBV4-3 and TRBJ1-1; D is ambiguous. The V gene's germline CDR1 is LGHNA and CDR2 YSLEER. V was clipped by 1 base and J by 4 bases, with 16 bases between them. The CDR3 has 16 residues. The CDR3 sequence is CASSQVLGKRATEAFF. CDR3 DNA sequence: TGCGCCAGCAGCCAAGTTTTGGGGAAGCGGGCCACTGAAGCTTTCTTT.

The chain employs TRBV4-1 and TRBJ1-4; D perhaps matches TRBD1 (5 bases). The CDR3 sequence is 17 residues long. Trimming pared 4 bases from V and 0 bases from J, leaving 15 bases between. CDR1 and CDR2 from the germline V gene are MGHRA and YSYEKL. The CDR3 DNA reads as TGCGCCAGCAGCCCTCACAGGTTTGCGGCAACTAATGAAAAACTGTTTTTT. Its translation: CASSPHRFAATNEKLFF.

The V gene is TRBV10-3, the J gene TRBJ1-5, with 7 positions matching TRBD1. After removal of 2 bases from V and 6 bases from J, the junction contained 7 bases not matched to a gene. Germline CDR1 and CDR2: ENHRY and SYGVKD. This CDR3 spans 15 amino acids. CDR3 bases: TGTGCCATCAGTGAGCTAGGGGGCATGGGTCAGCCCCAGCATTTT. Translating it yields CAISELGGMGQPQHF.

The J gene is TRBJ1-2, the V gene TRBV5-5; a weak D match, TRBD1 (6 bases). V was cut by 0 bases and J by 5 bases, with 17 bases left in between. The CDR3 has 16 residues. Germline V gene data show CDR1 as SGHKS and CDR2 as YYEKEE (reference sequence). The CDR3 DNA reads TGTGCCAGCAGCTTGGTGACGACAGGAGCAGGTTATGGCTACACCTTC. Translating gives CASSLVTTGAGYGYTF.

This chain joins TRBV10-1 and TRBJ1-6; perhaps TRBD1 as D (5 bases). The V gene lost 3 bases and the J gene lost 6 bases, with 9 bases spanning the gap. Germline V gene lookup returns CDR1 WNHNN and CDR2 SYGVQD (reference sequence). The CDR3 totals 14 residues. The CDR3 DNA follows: TGCGCCAGCAGTGAAACAGGAACTAATTCACCCCTCCACTTT. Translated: CASSETGTNSPLHF.